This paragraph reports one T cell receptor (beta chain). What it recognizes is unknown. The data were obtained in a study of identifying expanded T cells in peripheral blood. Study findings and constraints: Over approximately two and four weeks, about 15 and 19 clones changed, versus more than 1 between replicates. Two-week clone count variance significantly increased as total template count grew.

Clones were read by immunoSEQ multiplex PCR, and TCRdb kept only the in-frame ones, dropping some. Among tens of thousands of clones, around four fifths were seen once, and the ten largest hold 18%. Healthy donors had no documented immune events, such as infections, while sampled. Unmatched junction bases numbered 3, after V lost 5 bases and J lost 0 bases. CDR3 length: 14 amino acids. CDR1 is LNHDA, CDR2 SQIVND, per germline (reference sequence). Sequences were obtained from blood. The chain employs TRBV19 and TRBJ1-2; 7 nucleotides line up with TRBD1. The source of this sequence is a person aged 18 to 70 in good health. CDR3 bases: TGTGCCAGTAGTGGGACAGAAACTAACTATGGCTACACCTTC. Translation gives CASSGTETNYGYTF.